The TCR beta chain under discussion was sequenced for a study of shared clonotypes between healthy human individuals (dated by TCRdb to about 2020). Context from the whole study: A couple of women and a few men aged 18 to 49 years were included in the cohort. For each donor, CD4 naive and CD4 memory were each given three plates, CD8 naive was given two plates, and CD8 memory was given one plate. The study deeply sequenced blood TCR repertoires of five healthy adults to estimate repertoire size and the extent of clonotype sharing between individuals. Different laboratories and diverse techniques were used to prepare libraries and sequence TCR repertoires, to increase sequencing depth and limit assay-specific biases. Per donor, leukapheresis produced somewhere between about 0.9 and 10 billion PBMCs.

CDR1 and CDR2 are drawn from the germline V gene: SGHRS, YFSETQ. The V and J ends are trimmed by 4 bases and 2 bases, leaving 8 bases between them. The CDR3 contains 13 residues, cysteine and phenylalanine counted. Left in the record is the CDR3 DNA by itself, 39 bases read in frame from the first base. TCR CDR3 regions were amplified from genomic DNA by multiplex PCR using the deep immunoSEQ assay. Extracted genomic DNA from each cell subset was distributed evenly across all wells of several immunoSEQ 96-well plates, and each plate was treated as a replicate. For sorted subsets, each replicate PCR was loaded with 150 to 250 ng genomic DNA, equivalent to about 30,000 T cell genomes. Purified libraries were measured with a Qubit 3.0 fluorometer, size-checked on a Bioanalyzer 2100, and measured again with the KAPA Library Quantification kit. A separate single-read 150-cycle Illumina NextSeq 550 flow cell was used to sequence each immunoSEQ 96-well plate. As for the original processing: The immunoSEQ output contained only junctional sequences without quality scores, so filtering could not match that applied to full-length reads. To assign V/J genes and CDR3, sequences were annotated against IMGT germline references using PyIR, a Python wrapper for IgBLAST v1.9. Any read was removed if the V/J assignment was weak (E-value above 1e-6), the CDR3 was missing, or the read contained stop codons, out-of-frame junctions, or ambiguous translated residues. A V3J clonotype was defined by an identical inferred V gene, J gene, and CDR3 amino acid sequence. The percentage overlap between two repertoires was calculated by dividing the number of shared unique clonotypes by the size of the smaller repertoire. Three approaches were used to assess repertoire richness: RTK rarefaction, the Chao1 estimator, and Recon v2.1 estimates of unobserved clonotypes. Generation probabilities for all TCRbeta clonotypes obtained by the gDNA method from a handful of donors were computed using OLGA. TCRdb took this table from immuneACCESS and kept in-frame rearrangements with V and J called. Such tables lack part of the clones; where checked against another copy, unresolved V genes explain under half of the gap, and the rest is unexplained. V, J and clone size are those of that table, while D and trimming were read from the DNA. This sample is represented by approximately 100,000 clones; 67% of them were singletons. The ten largest make up around 25% of the sample.

The donors were healthy, HIV-negative adults with no recently reported acute infections or vaccinations. All donors were Caucasian adults living in Nashville, Tennessee, USA. CD8 memory samples consisted of magnetically selected CD45RO+ cells combined with CCR7-negative CD45RA+ effector memory (TemRA) cells. Blood was obtained by leukapheresis, after which PBMCs were separated by Ficoll-Histopaque density gradient centrifugation and cryopreserved in liquid nitrogen vapor phase. Analytical flow cytometry was used to check the purity and quantity of each magnetically sorted T cell population. From each sorted fraction, genomic DNA was isolated and quantified by UV absorbance on a Nanodrop 2000c. Results the study describes overall, beyond this receptor: Larger estimated clonotype richness was generally found for naive subsets than for memory subsets. Higher generation probabilities were observed for clonotypes shared by all four sorted-subset donors than for non-shared clonotypes. Pairwise subsampling indicated that sequencing depth was expected to affect the degree of clonotype sharing among donors. Rarefaction of sorted-subset datasets indicated incomplete sequencing despite the large sequencing depth. The genetic and exposure-history diversity represented was limited by the small number of donors. Sharing across a few donors was observed for 5% to 6.5% of naive CD4, about 4% of naive CD8, about 2.3% of memory CD4, and about 0.4% of memory CD8 clonotypes. Sampling was restricted to blood, and TCR repertoires in tissue are likely to differ from TCR repertoires in blood.

On this clone: Its binding antigen is unknown. Base quality data are lacking; no much larger clone is found one base away.

Here the chain combines TRBV5-1 and TRBJ2-3, with the D gene uncertain. Sequenced: memory CD8+ T cells sorted from blood. The sample's cell subset or site label, decoded: CD45RO+ cells pooled with CCR7-negative TemRA cells. The source is a woman in her 30s in good health. The bases are TGCGCCAGCAGCCCGTACCCCACAGATACGCAGTATTTT. Translated, this gives CASSPYPTDTQYF.